This entry lists 26 T cell receptor beta chains sequenced from one sample in a study of Tregs in tolerant kidney transplant recipients. Only in-frame clones appear in the TCRdb table, and some are missing; sequencing was by immunoSEQ multiplex PCR. The data contain more than 90,000 clones, 92% of them singletons. Sequencing was done on a sample of CD4+ T cells from blood. The receptors come from a human donor in good health.

The genes are TRBV7-9 and TRBJ2-7; 7 bases agree with TRBD2. This CDR3 is 14 amino acids long. Germline V gene sequence: CDR1 SEHNR, CDR2 FQNEAQ (reference sequence). Trimming cost V 5 bases and J 5 bases; bases outside gene matches: 9. CDR3 sequence (DNA): TGTGCCAGCAGCCCCCGGGGGGAGACCCACGAGCAGTACTTC. It yields the protein CASSPRGETHEQYF.

This chain uses TRBV11-1 with TRBJ2-2; D is possibly TRBD1 (6 bases). Trimming left V 5 bases short and J 2 bases short, with 15 bases between. The CDR3 contains 16 residues. CDR1 is SGHAT and CDR2 is FQDESV in the germline V gene (reference sequence). CDR3 amino acids: CASSPRGRGNTGELFF. The CDR3 DNA follows: TGTGCCAGCAGCCCTAGGGGCAGGGGAAACACCGGGGAGCTGTTTTTT. Looking up the rest from reference TRBV11-1 and TRBJ2-2 gives the full variable domain: EAEVAQSPRYKITEKSQAVAFWCDPISGHATLYWYRQILGQGPELLVQFQDESVVDDSQLPKDRFSAERLKGVDSTLKIQPAELGDSAMYLCASSPRGRGNTGELFFGEGSRLTVL.

The chain links TRBV5-1 to TRBJ1-1; the D gene is possibly TRBD1 (5 bases). This CDR3 spans 15 amino acids. V lost 4 bases, J lost 1 base, and 14 bases lay in between. The germline CDR1 and CDR2 sequences are SGHRS and YFSETQ. In DNA, the CDR3 is TGCGCCAGCAGCCCTGATTGGGGGAGGAACACTGAAGCTTTCTTT. This translates into CASSPDWGRNTEAFF.

This clone was recorded only once. The chain combines TRBV10-2 with TRBJ2-3, with D possibly called TRBD1 or TRBD2 (6 bases each). V lost 3 bases to trimming and J lost 4 bases, with 17 bases between them. The CDR3 spans 16 residues. Germline-derived CDR1 and CDR2 are WSHSY and SAAADI. CDR3 sequence (DNA): TGCGCCAGCAGTGAAGAGGCGGGGCCAGGGGCAGATACGCAGTATTTT. Translation gives CASSEEAGPGADTQYF.

The rearrangement joins TRBV11-2 to TRBJ1-1; D is ambiguous. This CDR3 has 14 amino acids. The germline V and J ends were trimmed by 4 bases and 1 base, with 10 bases remaining between them. The germline gives CDR1 SGHAT, CDR2 FQNNGV. The CDR3 spells CASSSPEKNTEAFF. The CDR3, as DNA: TGTGCCAGCAGCTCCCCAGAAAAGAACACTGAAGCTTTCTTT.

The chain is built from TRBV5-6 and TRBJ1-4; perhaps TRBD1 as D (5 bases). V was shortened by 2 bases and J by 8 bases, with 13 bases between the two germline ends. CDR1 and CDR2 (germline): SGHDT, YYEEEE. This CDR3 spans 14 amino acids. This CDR3 is CASSFLDTAEKLFF. The CDR3 DNA is TGTGCCAGCAGCTTTTTGGACACTGCGGAAAAACTGTTTTTT.

This sequence joins TRBV30 and TRBJ1-2; D is perhaps TRBD1 (6 bases). CDR1 is GTSNPN and CDR2 is SVGIG in the germline V gene (reference sequence). The V gene lost 2 bases and the J gene lost 6 bases, with 16 bases spanning the gap. CDR3 length: 14 amino acids. The CDR3 is CAWSPLGGNNGYTF. The CDR3 nucleotides read TGTGCCTGGAGTCCACTGGGGGGCAACAATGGCTACACCTTC.

This chain links TRBV29-1 with TRBJ1-2, with a possible D match to TRBD1 (6 bases). Deletions cut 7 bases from V and 8 bases from J, with 26 bases between. The CDR3 contains 15 residues. The V gene's germline CDR1 is SQVTM and CDR2 ANQGSEA. For the CDR3, the DNA is TGCAGCGCGGGTAAGAGGCAGGGGTCGACTTTCGGCTACACCTTC. Protein product: CSAGKRQGSTFGYTF.

The V and J genes are TRBV7-6 and TRBJ2-5; 10 nucleotides align to TRBD2. This CDR3 is 18 amino acids long. CDR1 and CDR2 (germline): SGHVS, FNYEAQ. The J segment lost 9 bases and the V segment lost 5 bases, leaving 21 bases of the junction unmatched. The CDR3 is CASSPEGGLAGADGSQYF. The CDR3 DNA follows: TGTGCCAGCAGCCCAGAGGGAGGTCTAGCGGGGGCCGACGGGTCCCAGTACTTC.

This sequence joins TRBV5-1 and TRBJ1-5; 8 bases align to TRBD1. CDR3 length equals 15 residues. V was pared by 5 bases and J by 6 bases, with 10 bases of the junction left unmatched. The V gene's germline CDR1 is SGHRS and CDR2 YFSETQ. For the CDR3, the DNA is TGCGCCAGCAGGCCCGGGACAGGTGCCATTCAGCCCCAGCATTTT. Translated: CASRPGTGAIQPQHF.

On this clone: This specimen includes other DNA sequences encoding the same CDR3. This chain uses TRBV7-9 with TRBJ1-5; D gene ambiguous. CDR3 length equals 15 residues. Germline-derived CDR1 and CDR2 are SEHNR and FQNEAQ (reference sequence). Trimming took 1 base from V and 0 from J, leaving 7 bases between them. The CDR3 is CASSLGGYSNQPQHF. CDR3 DNA sequence: TGTGCCAGCAGCTTAGGCGGTTATAGCAATCAGCCCCAGCATTTT. Complete variable domain (other parts from reference TRBV7-9 and TRBJ1-5): DTGVSQNPRHKITKRGQNVTFRCDPISEHNRLYWYRQTLGQGPEFLTYFQNEAQLEKSRLLSDRFSAERPKGSFSTLEIQRTEQGDSAMYLCASSLGGYSNQPQHFGDGTRLSIL.

This sequence joins TRBV19 and TRBJ2-3; 13 bases match TRBD2. The germline V gene encodes CDR1 LNHDA and CDR2 SQIVND (reference sequence). The CDR3 runs 20 residues. The V segment lost 6 bases and the J segment 0 bases; nucleotides outside the gene matches: 15. This chain's CDR3 is CASSLSRLAGGGSSTDTQYF. DNA of the CDR3: TGTGCCAGTAGCCTCTCTCGACTAGCGGGAGGAGGGTCTAGCACAGATACGCAGTATTTT.

The rearrangement joins TRBV9 to TRBJ2-3, with D possibly matching TRBD2 (5 bases). CDR3 length: 15 residues. The germline V gene encodes CDR1 SGDLS and CDR2 YYNGEE. Trimming removed 3 bases at V and 2 bases at J, with 13 bases between. Written as DNA, the CDR3 is TGTGCCAGCAGCGCTTCGGGATTCAACACAGATACGCAGTATTTT. Its protein product is CASSASGFNTDTQYF.

The rearrangement uses TRBV6-4 and TRBJ2-1, with no clear D. Germline V gene sequence: CDR1 MRHNA, CDR2 SNTAGT. V was pared by 6 bases and J by 6 bases, with 21 bases between. This CDR3 is built from 16 residues. The chain's CDR3 is CASRRPDPSGFNEQFF. The CDR3 coding sequence is TGTGCCAGCAGACGACCCGACCCGTCTGGATTCAATGAGCAGTTCTTC.

This chain joins TRBV19 and TRBJ2-7, with 11 positions matching TRBD2. This CDR3 contains 16 residues. Trimming took 7 bases from V and 0 from J; bases not matched to a gene: 8. The germline V gene has CDR1 LNHDA and CDR2 SQIVND (reference sequence). The CDR3 region is CASKTLGTSGSYEQYF. DNA for the CDR3: TGTGCCAGTAAGACCCTTGGGACTAGCGGCTCCTACGAGCAGTACTTC.

The chain joins TRBV5-1 to TRBJ2-2; 11 bases are shared with TRBD2. The CDR3 totals 19 residues. Germline V gene sequence: CDR1 SGHRS, CDR2 YFSETQ. Germline trimming cut 4 bases from V and 1 base from J; bases unmatched to any gene: 12. CDR3 residues: CASSPDQGGLAENTGELFF. The CDR3 nucleotides are TGCGCCAGCAGCCCTGATCAGGGGGGACTAGCGGAGAACACCGGGGAGCTGTTTTTT.

The chain carries TRBV11-2 and TRBJ1-6; a possible D gene is TRBD1 (5 bases). The germline V gene encodes CDR1 SGHAT and CDR2 FQNNGV. CDR3 length equals 15 residues. The V end was cut by 0 bases, the J end by 9 bases, with 12 bases between. Here the CDR3 DNA reads TGTGCCAGCAGCTTAGATAGCAGGGCAGGTTCACCCCTCCACTTT. Encoded protein: CASSLDSRAGSPLHF.

The rearrangement joins TRBV5-5 to TRBJ2-3; D call uncertain. CDR1 is SGHKS, CDR2 YYEKEE, per germline (reference sequence). This CDR3 has 12 residues. Trimming shortened V by 3 bases and J by 2 bases, and 4 bases separated the two germline ends. The CDR3 sequence: CASSYNTDTQYF. The CDR3 region has the DNA TGTGCCAGCAGCTATAACACAGATACGCAGTATTTT.

The chain links TRBV10-1 to TRBJ1-5, with no clear D. There are 13 residues in the CDR3. The germline gives CDR1 WNHNN, CDR2 SYGVQD (reference sequence). The germline V and J ends were trimmed by 4 bases and 4 bases, with 8 bases remaining between them. DNA of the CDR3: TGCGCCAGCAGTGGGCGGTCTAATCAGCCCCAGCATTTT. Amino acids: CASSGRSNQPQHF.

The table lists this clone with a count of one. This chain connects TRBV19 to TRBJ2-7; no clear D. Per germline, CDR1 LNHDA and CDR2 SQIVND (reference sequence). CDR3 size: 12 residues. Deletions cut 1 base from V and 6 bases from J, with 7 bases between. In nucleotides, the CDR3 is TGTGCCAGTAGTATAGTCGGGTCCGAGCAGTACTTC. It encodes CASSIVGSEQYF.

This clone was seen a single time. This chain joins TRBV28 and TRBJ1-5; D gene ambiguous. The CDR3 is 14 residues long. V was pared by 6 bases and J by 4 bases, with 13 bases between. Germline V CDR1 and CDR2: MDHEN, SYDVKM. CDR3 coding DNA: TGTGCCAGCAGCGAATCTTTTGGGAATCAGCCCCAGCATTTT. It yields the protein CASSESFGNQPQHF.

This rearrangement joins TRBV6-1 to TRBJ2-5, with D unclear. CDR3 size: 14 residues. The germline gives CDR1 MNHNS, CDR2 SASEGT. Trimming pared 1 base from V and 6 bases from J, leaving 12 bases between. CDR3 loop: CASSEELLSKTQYF. CDR3 DNA: TGTGCCAGCAGTGAAGAATTGCTGAGTAAGACCCAGTACTTC.

In its sample, this clone was seen a few times. The J gene is TRBJ1-6, the V gene TRBV5-1; no firm D call. CDR3 length: 11 residues. The germline CDR1 and CDR2 sequences are SGHRS and YFSETQ. V was shortened by 4 bases and J by 13 bases, with 9 bases between the two germline ends. For the CDR3, the DNA is TGCGCCAGCAGCGCAAACAAGCCCCTCCACTTT. This codes for CASSANKPLHF.

This chain joins TRBV16 and TRBJ1-1; tentative D call: TRBD1 (5 bases). The CDR3 length is 14 residues. Trimming took 4 bases from V and 5 from J, leaving 14 bases between them. Per the germline V gene, CDR1 is KGHSY and CDR2 is FQNENV. The CDR3 DNA sequence: TGTGCCAGCAGCCTCATTTCAGGGAGGACTGAAGCTTTCTTT. Protein product: CASSLISGRTEAFF. The variable domain in full, with the rest retrieved from reference TRBV16 and TRBJ1-1, is GEEVAQTPKHLVRGEGQKAKLYCAPIKGHSYVFWYQQVLKNEFKFLISFQNENVFDETGMPKERFSAKCLPNSPCSLEIQATKLEDSAVYFCASSLISGRTEAFFGQGTRLTVV.

The chain recombines TRBV7-6 with TRBJ2-3, with D hard to call. Germline loops: CDR1 SGHVS, CDR2 FNYEAQ. The V end was cut by 1 base, the J end by 2 bases, with 7 bases between. The CDR3 has 14 amino acids. The CDR3 region is CASSLGPLTDTQYF. CDR3 coding DNA: TGTGCCAGCAGCTTAGGCCCTCTCACAGATACGCAGTATTTT.

V usage is TRBV7-8 and J usage is TRBJ1-5; D is perhaps TRBD1 (6 bases). The V end lost 5 bases, the J end lost 0 bases, and 20 bases lay between the germline ends. Germline V gives CDR1 SGHVS, CDR2 FQNEAQ. This CDR3 is built from 18 residues. The CDR3 loop reads CASSRTDSPWNSNQPQHF. CDR3 bases: TGTGCCAGCAGCCGAACGGACAGCCCCTGGAATAGCAATCAGCCCCAGCATTTT.